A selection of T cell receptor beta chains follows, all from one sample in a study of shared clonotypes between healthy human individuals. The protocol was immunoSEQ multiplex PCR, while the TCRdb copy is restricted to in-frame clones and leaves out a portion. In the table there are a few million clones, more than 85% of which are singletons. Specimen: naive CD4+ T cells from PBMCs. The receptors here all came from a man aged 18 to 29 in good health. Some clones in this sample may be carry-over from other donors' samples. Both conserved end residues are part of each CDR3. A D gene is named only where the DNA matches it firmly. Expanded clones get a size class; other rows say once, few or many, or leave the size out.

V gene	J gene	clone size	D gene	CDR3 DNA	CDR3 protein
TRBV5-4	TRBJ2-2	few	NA	TGTGCCAGCAGCTTGGACAGCACCGGGGAGCTGTTTTTT	CASSLDSTGELFF
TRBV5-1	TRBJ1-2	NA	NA	TGCGCCAGCAGCCTACTCGGACACCTTAACTATGGCTACACCTTC	CASSLLGHLNYGYTF
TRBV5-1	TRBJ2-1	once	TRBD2	TGCGCCAGCAGCCACCCTAAGTGGAGCGGGAGGGCCAATGAGCAGTTCTTC	CASSHPKWSGRANEQFF
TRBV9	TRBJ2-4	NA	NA	TGTGCCAGCAGTGGGACTGGGGGACAAAACATTCAGTACTTC	CASSGTGGQNIQYF
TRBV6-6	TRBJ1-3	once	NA	TGTGCCAGCGGCAATTGGCTCCCCGGAAACACCATATATTTT	CASGNWLPGNTIYF
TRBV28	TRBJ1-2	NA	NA	TGTGCCAGCAGTTTCCGCGGAAGAGGCTATGGCTACACCTTC	CASSFRGRGYGYTF
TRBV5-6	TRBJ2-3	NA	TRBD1	TGTGCCAGCAGCTTGTTCTCCCGGGACAGGAACACAGATACGCAGTATTTT	CASSLFSRDRNTDTQYF
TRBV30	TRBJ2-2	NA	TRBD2	TGTGCCTGGAGGCTAGCGGGGGGGCCCGGGGAGCTGTTTTTT	CAWRLAGGPGELFF
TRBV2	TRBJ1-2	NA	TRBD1	TGTGCCAGCAGTGCGGACAGGGGCAACTATGGCTACACCTTC	CASSADRGNYGYTF
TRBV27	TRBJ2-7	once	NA	TGTGCCAGCAGCCGAACAGGGTTCTACGAGCAGTACTTC	CASSRTGFYEQYF
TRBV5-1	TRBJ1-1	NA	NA	TGCGCCAGCAGCATTCTAACCCAGGGTAGCACTGAAGCTTTCTTT	CASSILTQGSTEAFF
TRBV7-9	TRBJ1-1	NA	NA	TGTGCCAGCAGCTTAGACGGACGGCTCGGTGAAGCTTTCTTT	CASSLDGRLGEAFF
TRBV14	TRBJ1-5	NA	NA	TGTGCCAGCAGCCCACGGTTAGGCAATCAGCCCCAGCATTTT	CASSPRLGNQPQHF
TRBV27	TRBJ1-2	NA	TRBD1	TGTGCCAGCAGGGGCTCGGGACAGCCCTTGGGTGGCTACACCTTC	CASRGSGQPLGGYTF